The clone carrying this TCR beta chain appeared a single time. There are 14 residues in the CDR3. In germline, CDR1 is SGHKS, CDR2 YYEKEE (reference sequence). Trimming cost V 0 bases and J 2 bases, with 9 bases left between them. In the original analysis: Estimation of nucleated cell counts relied on the amplification of reference gene primers. Assay: immunoSEQ multiplex PCR; the TCRdb copy retains only in-frame clones and omits some. The V and J calls and clone size come from that table; D and trimming were worked out from the DNA. The sample holds more than 200,000 clones, 88% seen once. These data belong to a study of blood T cell repertoires in COVID-19.

The chain has TRBV5-5 and TRBJ2-7; D gene unclear. Sequenced sample: peripheral blood. This clonotype was obtained from a man aged 65-85 years with acute or convalescent COVID-19. Here the CDR3 DNA reads TGTGCCAGCAGCTTGGAAACAGCTACCTACGAGCAGTACTTC. Amino acid sequence: CASSLETATYEQYF.